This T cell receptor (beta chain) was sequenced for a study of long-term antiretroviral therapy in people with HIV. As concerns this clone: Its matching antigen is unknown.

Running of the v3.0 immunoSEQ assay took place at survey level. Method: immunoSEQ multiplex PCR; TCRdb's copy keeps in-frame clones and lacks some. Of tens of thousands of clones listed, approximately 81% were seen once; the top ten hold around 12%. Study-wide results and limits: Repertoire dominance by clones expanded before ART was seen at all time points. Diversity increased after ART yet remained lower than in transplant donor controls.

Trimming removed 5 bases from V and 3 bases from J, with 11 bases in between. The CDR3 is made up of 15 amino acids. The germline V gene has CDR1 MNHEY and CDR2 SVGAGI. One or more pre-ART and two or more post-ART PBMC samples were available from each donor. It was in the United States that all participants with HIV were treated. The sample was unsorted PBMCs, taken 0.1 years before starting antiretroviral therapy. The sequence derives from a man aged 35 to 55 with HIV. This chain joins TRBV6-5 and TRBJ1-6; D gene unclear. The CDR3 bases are TGTGCCAGCAGTCTCAAGGCCTTCTATAATTCACCCCTCCACTTT. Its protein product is CASSLKAFYNSPLHF.